The entry below describes one T cell receptor beta chain. Its antigen is as yet unknown. Every sample had roughly 93,000 of its TCR templates assayed. TCRdb keeps only in-frame clones here, not all; method: immunoSEQ multiplex PCR. The sample shows about 91,000 clones, 93% of them seen only once. This sample stems from a study of siplizumab effects on memory and regulatory T cells. Study results and caveats: Significant reduction of alloreactive sequences traceable to unstimulated CD4+ memory cells was observed with siplizumab. With siplizumab, Treg-derived clones averaged roughly 69% of mappable alloreactive CD4+ clones, versus roughly 27% in controls. A small minority of alloreactive clones were mapped to unstimulated subsets.

Trimming took 5 bases from V and 0 from J; bases not matched to a gene: 11. Germline V gene sequence: CDR1 SGHTS, CDR2 YDEGEE. CDR3 size: 16 residues. The source material was CD8+ T cells sorted from blood. The gene calls are TRBV5-8 and TRBJ2-7; 7 nucleotides match TRBD1. The sequence was obtained from a human donor in good health. Here the CDR3 reads CASRSIWTGSSYEQYF. Here the CDR3 DNA reads TGTGCCAGCAGATCTATTTGGACAGGATCCTCCTACGAGCAGTACTTC.